This TCR beta chain was recovered during a study of blood T cell repertoires in COVID-19. Study-level information: Samples of COVID-19 (acute and convalescent) were obtained from the United States, Italy and Spain. PBMCs, B-cell-depleted T cells, or T cells provided the cDNA or gDNA that made up the material.

Enrolled during active infection, Seattle patients were then followed longitudinally. Germline V gives CDR1 SNHLY, CDR2 FYNNEI. The CDR3 is 16 residues long. V dropped 4 bases and J dropped 4; count of bases not matched to a gene: 11. As originally analysed: Estimation of nucleated cell counts was performed using reference gene primer amplification. Produced via immunoSEQ multiplex PCR; TCRdb's table is partial and in-frame only. Clone size and the V and J calls come from that table; the DNA yielded D and trimming. The sample gives more than 250,000 clones, about nine tenths of which show up once; over 5.5% is in the top ten.

Sequenced sample: peripheral blood. The receptor's source is a woman aged 45-60 years with COVID-19, enrolled during active disease. V usage is TRBV2 and J usage is TRBJ1-1; 8 bases map to TRBD1. The chain's CDR3 is CASSARQGLGLTEAFF. The DNA for the CDR3 is TGTGCCAGCAGTGCCCGACAGGGGTTGGGACTCACTGAAGCTTTCTTT.